This TCR beta chain stems from a study of cytomegalovirus exposure and HLA in healthy donors. A word on this clone: The antigen remains unidentified.

Regarding the study as a whole: Confirmation was obtained in vitro that a few CMV-associated chains are specific for CMV antigens.

Measured with immunoSEQ multiplex PCR; TCRdb has only the in-frame clones, and not every one. The table lists approximately 200,000 clones, roughly 88% of them singletons, with around an eighth in the top ten. The CDR3 is made up of 14 amino acids. V was pared by 6 bases and J by 6 bases, with 10 bases of the junction left unmatched. Germline CDR1 SGHRS, CDR2 YFSETQ. This receptor was obtained from a woman aged 25 to 39 in good health and CMV-seropositive. Sequencing was performed on PBMCs. The chain combines TRBV5-1 with TRBJ2-3; 7 bases match TRBD2. The CDR3 DNA reads as TGCGCCAGCACCCTGACGGCGGGAGCGGATACGCAGTATTTT. Protein sequence: CASTLTAGADTQYF. Drawing the rest from reference TRBV5-1 and TRBJ2-3, the complete variable domain is KAGVTQTPRYLIKTRGQQVTLSCSPISGHRSVSWYQQTPGQGLQFLFEYFSETQRNKGNFPGRFSGRQFSNSRSEMNVSTLELGDSALYLCASTLTAGADTQYFGPGTRLTVL.